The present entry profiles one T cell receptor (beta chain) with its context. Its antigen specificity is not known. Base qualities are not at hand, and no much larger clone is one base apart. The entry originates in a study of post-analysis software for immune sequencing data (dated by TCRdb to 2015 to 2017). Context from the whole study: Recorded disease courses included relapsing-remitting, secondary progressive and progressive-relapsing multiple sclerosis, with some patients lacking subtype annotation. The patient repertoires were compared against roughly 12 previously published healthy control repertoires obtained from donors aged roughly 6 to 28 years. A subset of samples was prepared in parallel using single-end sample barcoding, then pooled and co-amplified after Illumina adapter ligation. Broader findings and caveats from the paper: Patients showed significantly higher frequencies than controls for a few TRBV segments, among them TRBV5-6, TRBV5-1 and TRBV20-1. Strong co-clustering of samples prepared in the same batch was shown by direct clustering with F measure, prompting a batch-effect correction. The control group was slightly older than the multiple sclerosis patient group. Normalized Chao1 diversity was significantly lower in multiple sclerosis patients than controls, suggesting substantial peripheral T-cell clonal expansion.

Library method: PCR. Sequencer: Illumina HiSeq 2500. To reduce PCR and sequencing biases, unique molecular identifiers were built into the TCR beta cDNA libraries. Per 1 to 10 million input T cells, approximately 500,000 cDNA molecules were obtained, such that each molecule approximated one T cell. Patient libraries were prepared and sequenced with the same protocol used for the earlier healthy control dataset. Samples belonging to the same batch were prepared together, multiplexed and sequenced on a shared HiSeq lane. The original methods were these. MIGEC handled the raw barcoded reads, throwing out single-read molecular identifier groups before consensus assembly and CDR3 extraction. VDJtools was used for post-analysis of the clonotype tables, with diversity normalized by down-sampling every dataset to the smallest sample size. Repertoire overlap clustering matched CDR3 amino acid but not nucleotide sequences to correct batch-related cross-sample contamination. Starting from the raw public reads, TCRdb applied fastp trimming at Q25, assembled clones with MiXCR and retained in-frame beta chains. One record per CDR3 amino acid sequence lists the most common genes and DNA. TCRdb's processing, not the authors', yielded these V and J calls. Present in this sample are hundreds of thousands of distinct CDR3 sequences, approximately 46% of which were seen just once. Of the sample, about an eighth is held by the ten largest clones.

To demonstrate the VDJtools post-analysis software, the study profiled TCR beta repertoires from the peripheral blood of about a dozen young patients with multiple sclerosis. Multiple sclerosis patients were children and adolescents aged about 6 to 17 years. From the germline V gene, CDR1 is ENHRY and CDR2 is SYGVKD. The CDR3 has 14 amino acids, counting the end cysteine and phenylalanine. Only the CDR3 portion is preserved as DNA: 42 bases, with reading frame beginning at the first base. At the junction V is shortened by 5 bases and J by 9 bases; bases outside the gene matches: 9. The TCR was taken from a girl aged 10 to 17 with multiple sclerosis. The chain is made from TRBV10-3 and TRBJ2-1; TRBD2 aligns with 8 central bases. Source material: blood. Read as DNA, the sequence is TGTGCCATCAGTAATCAGCGGGAGTCGAGTGAGCAGTTCTTC. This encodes CAISNQRESSEQFF.